This TCR beta chain was retrieved from a study of response to subunit inactivated influenza vaccine. V was clipped by 1 base and J by 4 bases, with 7 bases between them. The CDR3 extends over 13 amino acids. Per germline, CDR1 MNHEY and CDR2 SVGEGT. TCRdb passed the RT-PCR reads through MiXCR, listing each CDR3 protein once. The sample holds over 800,000 distinct CDR3 sequences; roughly 20% are singletons and the top ten take 10%. This clonotype has only a few counts. This rearrangement joins TRBV6-2 or TRBV6-3 to TRBJ2-5; a possible D gene is TRBD2 (6 bases). The input for sequencing was PBMCs from blood, taken more than 4 days after vaccination. This clonotype originated in a man aged 45-65 years who received an inactivated influenza vaccine. The CDR3 DNA sequence: TGTGCCAGCAGTTACTGGGACTTAGAGACCCAGTACTTC. It codes for CASSYWDLETQYF.